These 20 T cell receptor beta chains originate from one sample sequenced in a study of blood T cell repertoires in COVID-19. The table came from immunoSEQ multiplex PCR; TCRdb's copy has only in-frame clones and leaves some out. Among about 250,000 clones listed, approximately 84% were seen once. Sequencing was done on a sample of peripheral blood. These receptors originate from a man in his fifties or sixties with acute or convalescent COVID-19.

The chain carries TRBV6-6 and TRBJ1-4; D is unresolved. The germline V gene has CDR1 MNHNY and CDR2 SVGAGI (reference sequence). This CDR3 is built from 15 residues. The V end was cut by 6 bases, the J end by 14 bases, with 25 bases between. The CDR3 here is CASSGDGTLTEILFF. The CDR3 region has the DNA TGTGCCAGCAGCGGAGACGGAACACTCACGGAGATTCTGTTTTTT.

The J gene is TRBJ2-7, the V gene TRBV28, with D possibly being TRBD1 (6 bases). V shed 7 bases and J shed 2 bases, with 15 bases lying between them. The CDR3 runs 14 residues. From germline, CDR1 is MDHEN and CDR2 SYDVKM. The CDR3: CASNLQGQPYEQYF. The CDR3 bases are TGTGCCAGCAACCTACAGGGTCAGCCCTACGAGCAGTACTTC.

The chain recombines TRBV28 with TRBJ2-5; a weak D match, TRBD2 (5 bases). Germline V gene sequence: CDR1 MDHEN, CDR2 SYDVKM. The V end lost 3 bases, the J end lost 2 bases, and 10 bases lay between the germline ends. This CDR3 is built from 14 residues. The CDR3 DNA sequence: TGTGCCAGCAGTTTTTCGCGGGTTCAAGAGACCCAGTACTTC. Its translation is CASSFSRVQETQYF.

The chain couples TRBV7-9 to TRBJ2-3, with 11 bases lining up with TRBD1. This CDR3 comprises 15 residues. CDR1 and CDR2 from the germline V gene are SEHNR and FQNEAQ (reference sequence). V lost 7 bases and J lost 4; bases outside the gene matches: 7. CDR3 loop: CASTFGTGGPDTQYF. The CDR3 nucleotides read TGTGCCAGCACCTTCGGGACAGGGGGACCAGATACGCAGTATTTT.

V gene TRBV6-1 combines with J gene TRBJ2-2; D may be TRBD1 (6 bases). V was pared by 3 bases and J by 6 bases, with 14 bases between. CDR3 size: 15 residues. Germline values: CDR1 MNHNS, CDR2 SASEGT. CDR3 residues: CASSDPQGSPGELFF. In DNA form, the CDR3 reads TGTGCCAGCAGTGACCCCCAGGGGAGTCCCGGGGAGCTGTTTTTT.

CDR3 in DNA: TGTGCCAGCAGCCAATTGGGAGCAACTAATGAAAAACTGTTTTTT. It specifies CASSQLGATNEKLFF. The V gene is TRBV3-1 (or the pseudogene TRBV3-2), the J gene TRBJ1-4; D remains unclear. CDR3 size: 15 residues. V was pared by 2 bases and J by 0 bases, with 7 bases between. The germline V gene has CDR1 LGHDT and CDR2 YNNKEL (reference sequence).

The genes are TRBV10-3 and TRBJ1-2; no firm D call. The CDR3 sequence is 16 residues long. Germline CDR1 is ENHRY and CDR2 is SYGVKD. Between the trimmed V and J ends, which lost 2 bases and 3 bases, there was a span of 16 bases. CDR3 in DNA: TGTGCCATCAGTGAGCCGGGCGGGCAGGCGTACTATGGCTACACCTTC. It encodes CAISEPGGQAYYGYTF.

The table lists this clone with a few counts. The CDR3 spells CASSPGQGKTGYTF. DNA for the CDR3: TGCGCCAGCAGCCCTGGACAGGGGAAAACTGGCTACACCTTC. The rearrangement uses TRBV5-1 and TRBJ1-2; 9 nucleotides line up with TRBD1. J was trimmed by 7 bases and V by 4 bases; bases with no gene match: 8. Per germline, CDR1 SGHRS and CDR2 YFSETQ. The CDR3 spans 14 residues.

The gene calls are TRBV19 and TRBJ1-5; D possibly corresponds to TRBD1 (6 bases). CDR1 and CDR2 (germline): LNHDA, SQIVND (reference sequence). With 7 bases removed from V and 3 bases from J, the gap between germline ends came to 16 bases. This CDR3 contains 15 residues. In DNA, the CDR3 is TGTGCCAGTACTTCTTCGACAGGTATCAATCAGCCCCAGCATTTT. Amino acids: CASTSSTGINQPQHF.

V gene TRBV5-1 combines with J gene TRBJ1-1; D uncertain. V gave up 3 bases and J gave up 0 bases, with 15 bases separating them. Germline lookup yields CDR1 SGHRS and CDR2 YFSETQ. This CDR3 has 16 residues. The CDR3 nucleotides read TGCGCCAGCAGCTCGGCGCTCGGAGAAATGAACACTGAAGCTTTCTTT. Encoded protein: CASSSALGEMNTEAFF.

CDR3: CASILEQFEAFF. In DNA form, the CDR3 reads TGTGCCAGCATCCTAGAGCAATTTGAAGCTTTCTTT. The genes are TRBV12-3 or TRBV12-4 and TRBJ1-1; no firm D call. The germline V and J ends were trimmed by 7 bases and 7 bases, with 13 bases remaining between them. The CDR3 runs to 12 residues.

The chain carries TRBV19 and TRBJ1-5; a possible D gene is TRBD1 (6 bases). The germline V gene encodes CDR1 LNHDA and CDR2 SQIVND (reference sequence). V lost 5 bases and J lost 3, with 14 bases in between. The CDR3 has 15 residues. The CDR3 nucleotides are TGTGCCAGTAGTGGGGACAAGGGCCCCAATCAGCCCCAGCATTTT. Protein: CASSGDKGPNQPQHF. The full variable domain, its missing parts supplied by reference TRBV19 and TRBJ1-5, is DGGITQSPKYLFRKEGQNVTLSCEQNLNHDAMYWYRQDPGQGLRLIYYSQIVNDFQKGDIAEGYSVSREKKESFPLTVTSAQKNPTAFYLCASSGDKGPNQPQHFGDGTRLSIL.

The chain joins TRBV28 to TRBJ1-1, with TRBD1 matching over 8 bases. After removal of 8 bases from V and 5 bases from J, the junction contained 10 bases not matched to a gene. Germline CDR1 and CDR2: MDHEN and SYDVKM. The CDR3 loop spans 14 amino acids. CDR3 loop: CASEYDRGSTEAFF. The CDR3 DNA reads TGTGCCAGCGAGTATGACAGGGGTTCTACTGAAGCTTTCTTT.

The chain recombines TRBV14 with TRBJ2-7; 9 positions agree with TRBD1. Germline loops: CDR1 SGHDN, CDR2 FVKESK. With 4 bases clipped from V and 7 bases from J, the junction kept 11 bases outside the gene matches. The CDR3 extends over 15 amino acids. CDR3 amino acids: CASSPRLWTGEEQYF. Here the CDR3 DNA reads TGTGCCAGCAGCCCTCGGCTCTGGACAGGGGAAGAGCAGTACTTC.

The chain recombines TRBV30 with TRBJ1-1, with 7 nucleotides matching TRBD1. Germline trimming cut 3 bases from V and 1 base from J; bases unmatched to any gene: 11. Germline V lookup: CDR1 GTSNPN, CDR2 SVGIG (reference sequence). There are 16 residues in the CDR3. This chain's CDR3 is CAWSRDRELPNTEAFF. The CDR3 DNA reads TGTGCCTGGAGCCGGGACAGAGAACTCCCGAACACTGAAGCTTTCTTT.

The chain employs TRBV5-1 and TRBJ2-7; 13 bases align to TRBD2. V dropped 2 bases and J dropped 6; count of bases not matched to a gene: 5. The CDR3 length is 15 residues. Germline loops: CDR1 SGHRS, CDR2 YFSETQ. The CDR3 sequence: CASSFGLAGETEQYF. The CDR3 nucleotides read TGCGCCAGCAGCTTTGGACTAGCGGGAGAAACCGAGCAGTACTTC.

The chain links TRBV15 to TRBJ2-1, with D hard to call. The CDR3 loop spans 13 amino acids. CDR1 is LNHNV and CDR2 is YYDKDF in the germline V gene (reference sequence). The V end lost 6 bases, the J end lost 2 bases, and 8 bases lay between the germline ends. CDR3 protein: CATSFSTYNEQFF. The CDR3, as DNA: TGTGCCACCAGTTTCAGTACCTACAATGAGCAGTTCTTC.

The chain employs TRBV3-1 (or the pseudogene TRBV3-2) and TRBJ2-7, with 7 bases identical to TRBD1. Germline V gene lookup returns CDR1 LGHDT and CDR2 YNNKEL (reference sequence). The CDR3 covers 15 residues. J lost 6 bases, V lost 1 base, and 9 bases had no gene match. The CDR3 protein is CASSQGFVGGVEQYF. The CDR3 bases are TGTGCCAGCAGCCAAGGGTTTGTAGGGGGCGTCGAGCAGTACTTC.

There are a few counts of this clone. CDR3 amino acids: CASSGPQGNYGYTF. For the CDR3, the DNA is TGTGCCAGCAGCGGCCCACAGGGAAACTATGGCTACACCTTC. V usage is TRBV9 and J usage is TRBJ1-2; maybe TRBD1 (6 bases). Germline V lookup: CDR1 SGDLS, CDR2 YYNGEE. The V and J ends lost 3 bases and 2 bases respectively, with 11 bases between them. The CDR3 has 14 amino acids.

There are a few counts of this clone. The chain uses TRBV5-1 and TRBJ1-3, with D uncertain. The V gene's germline CDR1 is SGHRS and CDR2 YFSETQ. This CDR3 has 13 residues. Trimming cost V 5 bases and J 0 bases, with 6 bases left between them. For the CDR3, the DNA is TGCGCCAGCAGTTCCTTCTCTGGAAACACCATATATTTT. This sequence encodes CASSSFSGNTIYF.